Each of the 6 T cell receptor beta chains below was sequenced from the same sample in a study of T cells expressing NK-cell markers. TCRdb reprocessed the 5' RACE reads and keeps a single row for each CDR3 protein, giving no DNA. The table for this sample gives 500,000 to 600,000 distinct CDR3 sequences. The sequenced sample was blood T cells: a sorted CD56 or NKG2C T cell subset, CD4+ or CD8+ T cells, or bulk PBMC T cells (not recorded which). All receptors derive from a man between 18 and 35 years old in good health.

CDR3 loop: CASSSVGRGETQYF. The J gene is TRBJ2-5, the V gene TRBV12-3 or TRBV12-4. The CDR3 loop spans 14 amino acids.

The V and J genes are TRBV7-8 and TRBJ2-1; checking the TCRdb D call of TRBD2 is not possible without DNA. The CDR3 has 16 amino acids. In germline, CDR1 is SGHVS, CDR2 FQNEAQ. The CDR3 protein is CASSLKPGLAANEQFF.

The V and J genes are TRBV12-5 and TRBJ2-2; TCRdb names TRBD1, which stays unverified in the absence of DNA. Germline CDR1 LGHNT, CDR2 FRNRAP. The CDR3 contains 18 residues. The CDR3 is CASGLGPGTGDWSGELFF.

The J gene is TRBJ1-1, the V gene TRBV7-6; TCRdb's D call, TRBD1, is unchecked because there is no DNA. The CDR3 extends over 16 amino acids. Germline V gene lookup returns CDR1 SGHVS and CDR2 FNYEAQ. The CDR3 spells CASSLEPGLLNTEAFF.

The chain uses TRBV30 and TRBJ2-1; TCRdb selects TRBD2, and the lack of DNA leaves this call unchecked. The CDR3 has 13 amino acids. Germline assignment: CDR1 GTSNPN and CDR2 SVGIG (reference sequence). CDR3 residues: CAWSALAGSEQFF. Filled out from reference TRBV30 and TRBJ2-1, the complete variable domain reads SQTIHQWPATLVQPVGSPLSLECTVEGTSNPNLYWYRQAAGRGLQLLFYSVGIGQISSEVPQNLSASRPQDRQFILSSKKLLLSDSGFYLCAWSALAGSEQFFGPGTRLTVL.

The chain couples TRBV20-1 to TRBJ2-1; the TRBD2 assignment by TCRdb is unverifiable without DNA. This CDR3 is 14 amino acids long. CDR1 is DFQATT and CDR2 is SNEGSKA in the germline V gene (reference sequence). CDR3 in amino acids: CSALAGVWNNEQFF.